This T cell receptor beta chain was captured by sequencing in a study of OX40 agonist ivuxolimab in advanced cancers. Study-wide background: Each dose-escalation patient presented with hepatocellular carcinoma, melanoma, renal cell or head and neck cancer.

Some clones are missing from TCRdb's copy, which holds only in-frame ones; the method was immunoSEQ multiplex PCR. The table shows 70,000 or so clones, with 80% to 95% occurring only once. A word on this clone: Other DNA sequences within the sample encode an identical CDR3.

This CDR3 spans 13 amino acids. With V trimmed by 3 bases and J by 4 bases, 2 bases remained unmatched. CDR1 is LNHDA and CDR2 is SQIVND in the germline V gene (reference sequence). The investigators sampled blood at baseline, at cycle 4 day 1, and at cycle 7 day 1. The origin of this receptor is an adult with an advanced solid tumor such as melanoma, head and neck, liver or kidney cancer. Sequenced material: CD4+ or CD8+ T cells sorted from blood, taken in a trial of the OX40 agonist ivuxolimab. J is TRBJ2-7 and V is TRBV19; 8 bases line up with TRBD2. CDR3 region: CASSIGGDYEQYF. The CDR3 DNA reads TGTGCCAGTAGTATCGGGGGGGATTACGAGCAGTACTTC.